This T cell receptor beta chain appears in the sequencing data of a study of Ad26.COV2.S vaccination and SARS-CoV-2 variants. General study points: It was found that vaccine and placebo recipients had similar non-spike TCR breadth.

Treatment in this sample: about 20 received Ad26.COV2.S at low or high dose, single or two shots; 5 received placebo; per-sample allocation not given. Day 63 after the first vaccine or placebo injection was the time point for sampling. This table comes from immunoSEQ multiplex PCR, and its TCRdb copy is limited to in-frame clones, with some not included. Among around 400,000 clones listed, about 93% were seen once. Germline lookup yields CDR1 LGHNA and CDR2 YSLEER. Trimming removed 2 bases from V and 9 bases from J; junction bases left unmatched: 9. The CDR3 has 16 residues. Worth noting for this clone: Its antigen is currently unknown.

This clonotype was obtained from a person aged 18-65 years who received the Ad26.COV2.S COVID-19 vaccine or a placebo. The gene calls are TRBV4-3 and TRBJ1-6; TRBD1 agrees at 8 bases. The material sequenced was peripheral blood, taken in a trial of Ad26.COV2.S vaccine versus placebo. In DNA, the CDR3 is TGCGCCAGCAGCCAATATCGGCAGGGGGCGTCTTCACCCCTCCACTTT. Protein: CASSQYRQGASSPLHF.